This T cell receptor (beta chain) is from a study of control samples from healthy donors and cancer patients. The method was immunoSEQ multiplex PCR; TCRdb's version includes in-frame clones alone and lacks a portion of them. This table holds around 200,000 clones, roughly 93% found once. CDR1 and CDR2 from the germline V gene are WNHNN and SYGVQD (reference sequence). The CDR3 loop spans 10 amino acids. The germline V and J ends were trimmed by 10 bases and 7 bases, with 7 bases remaining between them. The chain recombines TRBV10-1 with TRBJ2-2; no firm D call. The sequencing input was blood. The source of this sequence is a young man in good health. The CDR3, as DNA: TGCGCCATGCCCCACGGGGAGCTGTTTTTT. This codes for CAMPHGELFF.